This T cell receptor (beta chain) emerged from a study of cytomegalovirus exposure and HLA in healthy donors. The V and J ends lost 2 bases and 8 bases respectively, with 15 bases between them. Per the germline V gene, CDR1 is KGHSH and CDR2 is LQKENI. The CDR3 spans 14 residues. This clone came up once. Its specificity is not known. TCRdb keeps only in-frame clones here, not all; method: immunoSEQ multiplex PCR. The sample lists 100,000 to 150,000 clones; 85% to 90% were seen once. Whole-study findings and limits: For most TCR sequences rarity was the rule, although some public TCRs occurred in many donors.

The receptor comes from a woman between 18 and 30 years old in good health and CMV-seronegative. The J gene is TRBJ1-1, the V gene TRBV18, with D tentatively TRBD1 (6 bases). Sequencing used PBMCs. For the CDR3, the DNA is TGTGCCAGCTCACCAACTGGGGGCTCCCAAGAAGCTTTCTTT. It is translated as CASSPTGGSQEAFF.